Following are 8 T cell receptor beta chains from one sample sequenced in a study of cytomegalovirus exposure and HLA in healthy donors. A multiplex PCR was run with 60 Vbeta primers and 13 Jbeta primers. Measured with immunoSEQ multiplex PCR; TCRdb has only the in-frame clones, and not every one. The sample shows about 190,000 clones, around 86% of them seen only once. Material: PBMCs. These receptors were taken from a man aged 25-45 years in good health and CMV-seronegative.

This sequence joins TRBV9 and TRBJ2-1; D perhaps matches TRBD1 (6 bases). The CDR3 has 16 amino acids. Deletions cut 0 bases from V and 9 bases from J, with 19 bases between. The germline CDR1 and CDR2 sequences are SGDLS and YYNGEE. The CDR3 reads CASSVARAGDFREQFF. CDR3 in DNA: TGTGCCAGCAGCGTAGCTCGGGCAGGGGATTTTCGTGAGCAGTTCTTC.

J is TRBJ2-2 and V is TRBV27; TRBD2 is a possible D gene (5 bases). The CDR3 loop spans 15 amino acids. Germline values: CDR1 MNHEY, CDR2 SMNVEV (reference sequence). V was trimmed by 6 bases and J by 1 base, leaving 12 bases between them. The CDR3: CASRLDWKNTGELFF. The CDR3 DNA reads as TGTGCCAGCAGACTGGACTGGAAGAACACCGGGGAGCTGTTTTTT.

The CDR3 sequence: CASRGTGMFRDEQFF. In nucleotides, the CDR3 is TGTGCCAGCAGGGGGACAGGGATGTTTCGAGATGAGCAGTTCTTC. This chain links TRBV25-1 with TRBJ2-1; 9 positions agree with TRBD1. Germline V lookup: CDR1 MGHDK, CDR2 SYGVNS. With 6 bases clipped from V and 8 bases from J, the junction kept 11 bases outside the gene matches. This CDR3 is 15 amino acids long.

V is TRBV5-1 and J is TRBJ2-1; TRBD1 is a possible D gene (5 bases). In germline, CDR1 is SGHRS, CDR2 YFSETQ. This CDR3 is built from 12 residues. The V gene lost 6 bases and the J gene lost 8 bases, with 12 bases spanning the gap. This chain's CDR3 is CASIGRADEQFF. The CDR3 nucleotides read TGCGCCAGCATCGGCAGGGCGGATGAGCAGTTCTTC.

The rearrangement links TRBV10-1 to TRBJ2-7; 10 bases match TRBD1. The CDR3 totals 17 residues. Germline CDR1 and CDR2: WNHNN and SYGVQD (reference sequence). V dropped 0 bases and J dropped 0; count of bases not matched to a gene: 5. The CDR3 sequence is CASSESKDRGVSYEQYF. The CDR3 DNA reads as TGCGCCAGCAGTGAGTCGAAGGACAGGGGGGTCTCCTACGAGCAGTACTTC.

The V call is TRBV7-9, the J call TRBJ2-7, with TRBD2 matching 12 bases. CDR1 and CDR2 (germline): SEHNR, FQNEAQ (reference sequence). The CDR3 extends over 16 amino acids. V was clipped by 7 bases and J by 6 bases; unmatched bases: 13. In DNA, the CDR3 is TGTGCCAGCACCACCAGACTAGCGGGAGAATCGGGCGAGCAGTACTTC. Amino acids: CASTTRLAGESGEQYF.

The chain combines TRBV28 with TRBJ2-2; no definite D call. V was cut by 6 bases and J by 6 bases, with 11 bases left in between. The CDR3 has 13 amino acids. Germline assignment: CDR1 MDHEN and CDR2 SYDVKM. CDR3 in amino acids: CASSPLAPGELFF. The CDR3 DNA reads TGTGCCAGCAGCCCCCTGGCCCCCGGGGAGCTGTTTTTT.

This clone was counted once. The chain employs TRBV9 and TRBJ2-7; TRBD1 matches at 7 bases. Trimming removed 0 bases from V and 2 bases from J; junction bases left unmatched: 8. The V gene's germline CDR1 is SGDLS and CDR2 YYNGEE. The CDR3 is 16 amino acids. The CDR3 is CASSVGRDSAPYEQYF. CDR3 nucleotides: TGTGCCAGCAGCGTAGGCCGGGACAGCGCTCCCTACGAGCAGTACTTC.